This T cell receptor beta chain was found in a study of Tregs in tolerant kidney transplant recipients. This clone appeared a single time. TCRdb's copy holds only in-frame clones and misses some; the assay was immunoSEQ multiplex PCR. The table includes hundreds of thousands of clones, about 80% detected once. The sequencing input was CD4+ T cells from blood. The TCR was taken from a human donor in good health.

As DNA, the CDR3 is TGTGCCAGCAGCCCCCGGACAGGGGGCTTCAATCAGCCCCAGCATTTT. This encodes CASSPRTGGFNQPQHF. The chain carries TRBV7-6 and TRBJ1-5; 11 nucleotides line up with TRBD1. The CDR3 spans 16 residues. V lost 5 bases and J lost 3; bases outside the gene matches: 6. Germline CDR1 is SGHVS and CDR2 is FNYEAQ.